The 3 T cell receptor beta chains below all came from one sample that was sequenced in a study of OX40 agonist ivuxolimab in advanced cancers. Assay used: immunoSEQ multiplex PCR; TCRdb lists only in-frame clones, some missing. This table holds about 74,000 clones, approximately 79% found once. The sample here was CD4+ or CD8+ T cells sorted from blood, taken in a trial of the OX40 agonist ivuxolimab. The origin of the receptors is an adult with an advanced solid tumor such as melanoma, head and neck, liver or kidney cancer.

The chain joins TRBV2 to TRBJ1-1; no firm D call. CDR3 size: 14 residues. V was shortened by 1 base and J by 4 bases, with 10 bases between the two germline ends. Germline V gene lookup returns CDR1 SNHLY and CDR2 FYNNEI. CDR3 protein: CASSEGRSSTEAFF. The CDR3 DNA is TGTGCCAGCAGTGAAGGGAGGAGTTCCACTGAAGCTTTCTTT.

The CDR3 loop is CASKSSDRGRSNQPQHF. The CDR3 DNA follows: TGTGCCAGTAAATCCTCCGACAGGGGAAGGAGCAATCAGCCCCAGCATTTT. The rearrangement uses TRBV19 and TRBJ1-5, with 8 bases fitting TRBD1. The germline V gene encodes CDR1 LNHDA and CDR2 SQIVND (reference sequence). This CDR3 comprises 17 residues. The trim removed 7 bases at V and 1 base at J, leaving 12 bases unmatched.

The V and J genes are TRBV5-6 and TRBJ2-2; tentative D call: TRBD1 (5 bases). Germline V gene data show CDR1 as SGHDT and CDR2 as YYEEEE. The CDR3 runs 16 residues. Trimming left V 6 bases short and J 3 bases short, with 18 bases between. This chain's CDR3 is CASNLNRLGDTGELFF. The CDR3 DNA reads as TGTGCCAGCAACCTAAACAGGCTAGGGGACACCGGGGAGCTGTTTTTT.